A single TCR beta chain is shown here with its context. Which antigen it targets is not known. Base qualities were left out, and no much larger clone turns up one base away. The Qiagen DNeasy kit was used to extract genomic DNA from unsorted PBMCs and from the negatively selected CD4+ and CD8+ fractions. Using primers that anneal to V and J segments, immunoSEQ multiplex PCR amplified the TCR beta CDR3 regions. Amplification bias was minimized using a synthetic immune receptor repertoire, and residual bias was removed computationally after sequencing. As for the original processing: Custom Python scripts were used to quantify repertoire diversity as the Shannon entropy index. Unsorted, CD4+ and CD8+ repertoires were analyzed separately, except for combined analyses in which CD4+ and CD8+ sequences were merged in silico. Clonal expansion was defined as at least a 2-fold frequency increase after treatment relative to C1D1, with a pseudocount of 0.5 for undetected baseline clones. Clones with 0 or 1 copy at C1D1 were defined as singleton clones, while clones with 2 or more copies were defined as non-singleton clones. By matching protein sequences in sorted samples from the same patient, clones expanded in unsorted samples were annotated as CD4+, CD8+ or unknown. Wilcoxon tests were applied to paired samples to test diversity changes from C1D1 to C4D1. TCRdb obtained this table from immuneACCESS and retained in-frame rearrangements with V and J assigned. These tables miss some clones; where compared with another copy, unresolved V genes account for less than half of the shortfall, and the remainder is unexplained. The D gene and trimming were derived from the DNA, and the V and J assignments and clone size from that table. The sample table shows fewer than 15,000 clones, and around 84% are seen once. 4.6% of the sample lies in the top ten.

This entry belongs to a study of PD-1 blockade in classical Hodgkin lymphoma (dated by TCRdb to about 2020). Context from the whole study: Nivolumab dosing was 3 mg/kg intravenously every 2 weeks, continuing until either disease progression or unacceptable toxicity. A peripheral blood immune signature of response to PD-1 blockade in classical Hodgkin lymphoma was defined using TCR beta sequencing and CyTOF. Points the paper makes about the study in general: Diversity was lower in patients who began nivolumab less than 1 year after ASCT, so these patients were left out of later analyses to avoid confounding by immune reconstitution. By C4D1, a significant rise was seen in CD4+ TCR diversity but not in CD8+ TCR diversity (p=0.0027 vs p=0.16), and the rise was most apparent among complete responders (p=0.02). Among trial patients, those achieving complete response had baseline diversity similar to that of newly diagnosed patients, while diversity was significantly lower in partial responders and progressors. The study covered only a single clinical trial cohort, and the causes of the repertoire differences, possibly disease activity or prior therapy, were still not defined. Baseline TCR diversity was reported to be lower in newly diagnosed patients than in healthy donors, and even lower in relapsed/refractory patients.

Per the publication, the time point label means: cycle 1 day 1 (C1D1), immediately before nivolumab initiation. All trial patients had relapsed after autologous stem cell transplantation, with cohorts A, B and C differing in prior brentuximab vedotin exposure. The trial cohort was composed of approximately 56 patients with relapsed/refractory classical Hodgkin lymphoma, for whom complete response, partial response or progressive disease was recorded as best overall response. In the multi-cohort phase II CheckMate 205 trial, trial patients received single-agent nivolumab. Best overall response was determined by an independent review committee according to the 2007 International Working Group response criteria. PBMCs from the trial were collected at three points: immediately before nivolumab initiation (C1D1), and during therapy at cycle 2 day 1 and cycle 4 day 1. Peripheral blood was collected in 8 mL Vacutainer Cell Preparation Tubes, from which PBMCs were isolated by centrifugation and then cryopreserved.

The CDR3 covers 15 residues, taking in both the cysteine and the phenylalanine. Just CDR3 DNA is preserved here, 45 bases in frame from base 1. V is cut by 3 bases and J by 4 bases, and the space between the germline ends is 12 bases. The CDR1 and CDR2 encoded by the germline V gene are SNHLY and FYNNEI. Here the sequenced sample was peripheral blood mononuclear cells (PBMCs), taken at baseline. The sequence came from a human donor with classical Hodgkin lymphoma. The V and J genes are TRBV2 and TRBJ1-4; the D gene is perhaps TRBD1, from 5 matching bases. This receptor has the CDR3 CASSEGDRDNEKLFF. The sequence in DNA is TGTGCCAGCAGTGAGGGAGACAGAGATAATGAAAAACTGTTTTTT.